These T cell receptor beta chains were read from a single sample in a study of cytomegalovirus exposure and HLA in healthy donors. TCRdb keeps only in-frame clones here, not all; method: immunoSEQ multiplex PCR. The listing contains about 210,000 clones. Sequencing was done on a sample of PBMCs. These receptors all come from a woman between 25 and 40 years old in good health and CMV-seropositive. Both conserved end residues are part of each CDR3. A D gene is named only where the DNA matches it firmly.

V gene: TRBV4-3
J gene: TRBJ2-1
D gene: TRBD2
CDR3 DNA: TGCGCCAGCAGCTTTGTAGCGGGGGGTCCCTACAATGAGCAGTTCTTC
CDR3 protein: CASSFVAGGPYNEQFF

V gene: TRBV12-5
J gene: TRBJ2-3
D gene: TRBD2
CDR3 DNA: TGTGCTAGTGGTTTGGTACGACTCGGCGGGGGGAATACAGATACGCAGTATTTT
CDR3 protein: CASGLVRLGGGNTDTQYF

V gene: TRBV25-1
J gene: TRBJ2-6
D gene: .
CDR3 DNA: TGTGCCAGCAGTGAATCGGGTCCCTCTGGGGCCAACGTCCTGACTTTC
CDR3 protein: CASSESGPSGANVLTF

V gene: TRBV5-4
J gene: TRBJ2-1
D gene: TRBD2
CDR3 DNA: TGTGCCAGCAGCAGGAGTACTAGCGGGGGGGCGACGAATGAGCAGTTCTTC
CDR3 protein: CASSRSTSGGATNEQFF

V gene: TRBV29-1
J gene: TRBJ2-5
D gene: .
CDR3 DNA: TGCAGCGTTGCCTCGGGGGAAGAGACCCAGTACTTC
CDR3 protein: CSVASGEETQYF

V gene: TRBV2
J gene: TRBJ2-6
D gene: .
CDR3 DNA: TGTGCCAGCAGATGGCAGGGAACCCGCTCTGGGGCCAACGTCCTGACTTTC
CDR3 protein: CASRWQGTRSGANVLTF

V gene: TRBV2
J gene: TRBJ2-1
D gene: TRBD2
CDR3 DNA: TGTGCCAGCAGGCCAACTAGCGGGACCTACAATGAGCAGTTCTTC
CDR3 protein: CASRPTSGTYNEQFF

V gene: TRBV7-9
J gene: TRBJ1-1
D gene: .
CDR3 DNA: TGTGCCAGCAGCTTTGGAGGTGAAGGGCGGTTGACTGAAGCTTTCTTT
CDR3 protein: CASSFGGEGRLTEAFF

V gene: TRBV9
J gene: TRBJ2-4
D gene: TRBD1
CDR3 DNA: TGTGCCAGCAGCGCAAGAACAGGGGGCGTATACATTCAGTACTTC
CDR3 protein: CASSARTGGVYIQYF

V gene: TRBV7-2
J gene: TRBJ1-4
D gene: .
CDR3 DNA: TGTGCCAGCTCGGCGCGCCGGGGGGAAAAACTGTTTTTT
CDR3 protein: CASSARRGEKLFF